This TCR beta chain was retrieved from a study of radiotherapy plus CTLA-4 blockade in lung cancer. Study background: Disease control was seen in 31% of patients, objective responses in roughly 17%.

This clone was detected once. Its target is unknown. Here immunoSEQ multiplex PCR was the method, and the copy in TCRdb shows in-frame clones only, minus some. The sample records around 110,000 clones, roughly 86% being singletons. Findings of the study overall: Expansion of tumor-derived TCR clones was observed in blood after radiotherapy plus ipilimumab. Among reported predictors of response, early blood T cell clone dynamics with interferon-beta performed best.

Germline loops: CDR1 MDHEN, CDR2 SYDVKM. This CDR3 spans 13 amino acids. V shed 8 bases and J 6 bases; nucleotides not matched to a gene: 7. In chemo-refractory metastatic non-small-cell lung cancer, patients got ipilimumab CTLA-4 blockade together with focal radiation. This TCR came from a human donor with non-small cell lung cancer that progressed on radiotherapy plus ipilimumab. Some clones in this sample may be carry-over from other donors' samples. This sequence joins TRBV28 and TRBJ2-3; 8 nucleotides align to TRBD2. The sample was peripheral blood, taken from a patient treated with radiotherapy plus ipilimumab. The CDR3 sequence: CASFAGGADTQYF. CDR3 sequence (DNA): TGTGCCAGCTTTGCCGGGGGGGCGGATACGCAGTATTTT. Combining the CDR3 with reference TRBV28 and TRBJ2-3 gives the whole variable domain DVKVTQSSRYLVKRTGEKVFLECVQDMDHENMFWYRQDPGLGLRLIYFSYDVKMKEKGDIPEGYSVSREKKERFSLILESASTNQTSMYLCASFAGGADTQYFGPGTRLTVL.